This TCR beta chain was sequenced during a study of T cell responses to AZD1222 COVID-19 vaccine. TCRdb's table, derived via immunoSEQ multiplex PCR, lists solely in-frame clones and lacks some. The table lists roughly 160,000 clones, approximately 87% of them singletons. V was clipped by 2 bases and J by 2 bases, with 4 bases between them. CDR1 and CDR2 from the germline V gene are SGHTA and FQGTGA. The CDR3 loop spans 13 amino acids. The source is an adult who received the AZD1222 COVID-19 vaccine. J is TRBJ2-1 and V is TRBV7-3; D remains ambiguous. The sample in question was peripheral blood, obtained 28 days after the second AZD1222 dose. CDR3 bases: TGTGCCAGCAGCTTAGAGGCCTACAATGAGCAGTTCTTC. Translating gives CASSLEAYNEQFF.